The rows below give T cell receptor beta chains drawn from one sample of a study of shared clonotypes between healthy human individuals. Here immunoSEQ multiplex PCR was the method, and the copy in TCRdb shows in-frame clones only, minus some. The data hold some 980,000 clones, with around three quarters observed a single time. What was sequenced was memory CD4+ T cells sorted from blood. The origin of the receptors is a man aged 18 to 29 in good health. CDR3s include the opening cysteine and the closing phenylalanine or tryptophan. D genes are given only for firm matches. Expanded clones get a size class; other rows say once, few or many, or leave the size out.

>once|TRBJ1-2|TRBV7-2|.
TGTGCCAGCAGCCCCGGGCCCCTGCTTGGAGGCTACACCTTC
CASSPGPLLGGYTF
>.|TRBJ2-3|TRBV28|.
TGTGCCAGCAGGGAGGGGGGCCCTGATACGCAGTATTTT
CASREGGPDTQYF
>.|TRBJ2-3|TRBV5-1|TRBD1
TGCGCCAGCAGCCTGGGACAGGGATTGGTCACAGATACGCAGTATTTT
CASSLGQGLVTDTQYF
>.|TRBJ2-3|TRBV6-5|TRBD2
TGTGCCAGCAGGATAGCGGGAGGTTTGGATACGCAGTATTTT
CASRIAGGLDTQYF
>.|TRBJ1-1|TRBV6-4|.
TGCGTCATGAGGGGCGACAATAAAAGCACTGAAGCTTTCTTT
CVMRGDNKSTEAFF
>.|TRBJ2-7|TRBV7-8|.
TGTGCCAGCAGTCCCGCTGGTGGGAGGTTCTACGAGCAGTACTTC
CASSPAGGRFYEQYF
>few|TRBJ1-6|TRBV14|.
TGTGCCAGCAGTCACGGGGCTGATAATTCACCCCTCCACTTT
CASSHGADNSPLHF
>.|TRBJ2-7|TRBV19|.
TGTGCCAGTAGTATAGCGGGACCGACTTCCTACGAGCAGTACTTC
CASSIAGPTSYEQYF
>.|TRBJ1-1|TRBV10-1|.
TGCGCCAGCAGCAAGGGCGGCATGAACACTGAAGCTTTCTTT
CASSKGGMNTEAFF
>.|TRBJ1-5|TRBV19|.
TGTGCCAGTAGTAGGGCCCGGGGCGAGCCCCAGCATTTT
CASSRARGEPQHF
>.|TRBJ1-1|TRBV15|.
TGTGCCACCAGCAGAGAAGGGGTCGCTGAAGCTTTCTTT
CATSREGVAEAFF
>.|TRBJ2-5|TRBV29-1|TRBD2
TGCAGCGTCCCTAGGTCCGGGGGGGAGACCCAGTACTTC
CSVPRSGGETQYF
>.|TRBJ1-3|TRBV9|.
TGTGCCAGCAGCCGCGGCGTGGATGCCTCTGGAAACACCATATATTTT
CASSRGVDASGNTIYF
>.|TRBJ1-5|TRBV15|.
TGTGCCACCAGCAGATCCCCCCGGGAGCCCCAGCATTTT
CATSRSPREPQHF
>.|TRBJ2-1|TRBV21-1|.
TGTGCCAGCAGCAAACGCAGTGCTTGGGAGCAGTTCTTC
CASSKRSAWEQFF
>once|TRBJ1-4|TRBV7-8|.
TGTGCCAGCAGCTTAGCGCGTCTTAATGAAAAACTGTTTTTT
CASSLARLNEKLFF
>once|TRBJ2-7|TRBV14|TRBD2
TGTGCCAGCAGACCGACTAGCGGGAGTTTGTACGAGCAGTACTTC
CASRPTSGSLYEQYF
>.|TRBJ2-5|TRBV29-1|.
TGCAGCGTTGGACTCGGGGCCGGAGCCGAGACCCAGTACTTC
CSVGLGAGAETQYF
>.|TRBJ2-7|TRBV7-2|TRBD2
TGTGCCAGCAGCTTAGGGACTAGCGGGGGGGAGCAGTACTTC
CASSLGTSGGEQYF
>.|TRBJ1-6|TRBV5-1|TRBD1
TGCGCCAGCAGCTTTACAGGGGGCGCGGGGAATTCACCCCTCCACTTT
CASSFTGGAGNSPLHF
>.|TRBJ1-1|TRBV30|TRBD1
TGTGCGCAGGACAGGGTGAACACTGAAGCTTTCTTT
CAQDRVNTEAFF
>.|TRBJ2-7|TRBV5-4|.
TGTGCCAGCAGCGCGGACAACTACGAGCAGTACTTC
CASSADNYEQYF
>.|TRBJ1-2|TRBV28|.
TGTGCCAGCACTTCGACTTGGACTGACTATGGCTACACCTTC
CASTSTWTDYGYTF
>.|TRBJ2-7|TRBV19|TRBD1
TGTGCCAGTTCCCCAGCCGGGACAGGGGTGTACGAGCAGTACTTC
CASSPAGTGVYEQYF
>many|TRBJ2-3|TRBV7-2|.
TGTGCCAGCAGCTGGATGGGGGATACGCAGTATTTT
CASSWMGDTQYF
>.|TRBJ1-5|TRBV6-1|.
TGTGCCAGCAGTGAAGAGGGTTTGATGCCCCAGCATTTT
CASSEEGLMPQHF
>few|TRBJ2-2|TRBV29-1|.
TGCAGCGTTGGATACACCGGGGAGCTGTTTTTT
CSVGYTGELFF
>.|TRBJ2-3|TRBV28|.
TGTGCCAGCAGGGACAGCAGCACAGATACGCAGTATTTT
CASRDSSTDTQYF
>.|TRBJ1-6|TRBV2|.
TGTGCCACCGCCGAGGGACCCATTGCACCCCTCCACTTT
CATAEGPIAPLHF